The rows below give T cell receptor beta chains drawn from one sample of a study of shared clonotypes between healthy human individuals. Profiling relied on immunoSEQ multiplex PCR, and the TCRdb table lists in-frame clones only, not all of them. The repertoire has nearly 500,000 clones, roughly four fifths of them found once; the top ten carry under 15%. What was sequenced was PBMCs. The source of these receptors is a woman in her forties in good health. Some clones in this sample may be carry-over from other donors' samples. Each CDR3 is given without its conserved first and last residue. Some rows mark clone size as missing; the rest say once, few, many or name a class of expanded clone.

>medium-sized|TRBJ2-2|TRBV6-5
ASRSGTDTGELF
>NA|TRBJ2-3|TRBV28
ASITAWGDTQY
>many|TRBJ1-2|TRBV4-2
ASSQETGTGGGNGYT
>few|TRBJ2-5|TRBV4-1
ASSQIQGYGETQY
>few|TRBJ2-5|TRBV7-8
ASSLIRSGETQY
>NA|TRBJ2-2|TRBV6-5
ASSYDTGELF
>once|TRBJ2-7|TRBV13
ASSRAVLAGGPRYEQY
>NA|TRBJ1-1|TRBV5-1
ASSPGEGGTEAF
>NA|TRBJ2-7|TRBV7-9
ASRATSGRFHYEQY
>NA|TRBJ2-7|TRBV18
ASSPDSEVSAQY
>NA|TRBJ2-5|TRBV10-3
AISAETGNQGETQY
>NA|TRBJ1-1|TRBV10-3
AISEPGTDRNTEAF
>NA|TRBJ1-1|TRBV4-1
ASSPFQGVGPEAF
>many|TRBJ1-1|TRBV30
AWSQRAEAF
>NA|TRBJ1-5|TRBV4-1
ASSRGGGGFNQPQH
>NA|NA|TRBV5-1
ASGPGTFTTYEQY
>NA|TRBJ1-5|TRBV10-3
AISQSLGQGSNQPQH
>NA|TRBJ2-5|TRBV27
ASSFFTGAGETQY
>NA|TRBJ2-1|TRBV5-1
ASSLRPPANEQF
>few|TRBJ1-4|TRBV15
ATSIDRGGEKLF
>NA|TRBJ1-2|TRBV6-5
ASRPGTGVGYGYT
>NA|TRBJ2-1|TRBV9
ASSVDPSSYNEQF
>NA|TRBJ2-3|TRBV10-2
ASTLAGEDTQY
>NA|TRBJ1-1|TRBV4-2
ASSQGTENTEAF
>NA|TRBJ2-1|TRBV5-5
ASSLAGSGYNEQF
>NA|TRBJ2-1|TRBV13
ASSLGSGTPGNEQF
>NA|TRBJ2-7|TRBV7-2
ASSPSTGPYEQY
>few|TRBJ2-3|TRBV7-2
ASSLVSTSGRTDTQY
>NA|TRBJ2-1|TRBV4-3
ASSHPGADTYNEQF
>NA|TRBJ2-1|TRBV27
ASSFDHRGRNEQF
>NA|TRBJ2-3|TRBV9
ASSVVGGGSTDTQY
>many|TRBJ2-7|TRBV28
ASRQPTGEQY
>NA|TRBJ2-7|TRBV7-2
ASSLAADSYEQY
>NA|TRBJ2-4|TRBV7-2
ASSYGSSGIQY
>NA|TRBJ2-1|TRBV10-2
ASRLLAGGYNEQF
>NA|TRBJ2-7|TRBV5-6
ASSLGRGSYEQY
>NA|TRBJ1-4|TRBV7-9
ASSPRGNPGQLF
>NA|TRBJ1-1|TRBV7-2
ASSLGTGVLNTEAF
>NA|TRBJ2-2|TRBV11-2
ASSRNRDTGELF
>NA|TRBJ1-4|TRBV2
ASSDGAVEKLF
>NA|TRBJ1-2|TRBV5-1
ASSLSLRGPQQGYT
>NA|TRBJ1-5|TRBV6-1
ASSLIQGERQPQH
>NA|TRBJ1-2|TRBV5-6
ASSLDSPDYGYT
>NA|TRBJ2-2|TRBV2
ASKEGLETGELF
>NA|TRBJ2-7|TRBV4-2
ASSQRLAGDYEQY
>NA|TRBJ2-3|TRBV11-2
ASAWTSGIPDTQY
>NA|TRBJ1-6|TRBV2
ASNEGASPLH
>NA|NA|TRBV7-9
ASSLTSGSYEQY
>NA|TRBJ2-7|TRBV7-3
ASSSQASGRTEQY
>NA|TRBJ2-2|TRBV6-4
ASSDDKNTGELF
>NA|TRBJ1-1|TRBV28
ASSYGVLNTEAF
>many|TRBJ1-2|TRBV29-1
SVEAGGQGANGYT
>many|TRBJ2-2|TRBV30
AWRAAGDPNTGELF
>NA|TRBJ2-7|TRBV7-8
ASSGREGQAYEQY
>NA|TRBJ2-3|TRBV27
ASSLTGEVVTQY
>NA|TRBJ1-1|TRBV18
ASSTASGGENTEAF
>NA|TRBJ2-2|TRBV25-1
ASSAYRGKGTGELF
>NA|TRBJ2-2|TRBV5-6
ASSHSGTAYTGELF
>NA|TRBJ2-2|TRBV15
ATSTSADTGELF